This TCR beta chain was found in a study of T cell changes during pregnancy in multiple sclerosis. The length of the CDR3 is 12 residues. In germline, CDR1 is MNHEY, CDR2 SVGAGI. V lost 8 bases, J lost 3 bases, and 8 bases lay in between. Sequencing was performed with immunoSEQ multiplex PCR; in TCRdb, only in-frame clones are kept and a portion is missing. The table includes approximately 59,000 clones, roughly 89% detected once. Sequencing was performed on peripheral blood, taken in the third trimester of pregnancy. The clonotype originates from a female donor in good health, enrolled as a control in a pregnancy study. The chain recombines TRBV6-5 with TRBJ1-5, with TRBD1 as a possible D gene (5 bases). DNA for the CDR3: TGTGCCAGCCGGGGGTTCAATCAGCCCCAGCATTTT. It translates to CASRGFNQPQHF.